A selection of T cell receptor beta chains follows, all from one sample in a study of control samples from healthy donors and cancer patients. Here immunoSEQ multiplex PCR was the method, and the copy in TCRdb shows in-frame clones only, minus some. Altogether around 110,000 clones are present, 93% being singletons, with the ten largest covering 2.6%. Input material: blood. These receptors came from a man younger than 45 in good health. CDR3s include the opening cysteine and the closing phenylalanine or tryptophan. Each record gives: D gene, clone size, V gene, J gene, CDR3 protein, CDR3 DNA. D genes are given only for firm matches. Part of the rows lack a size; the others show once, few, many or a class for expanded clones.

-	-	TRBV15	TRBJ1-6	CATSRDQISDSLHF	TGTGCCACCAGCAGAGATCAAATTTCCGATTCCCTCCACTTT
TRBD2	-	TRBV3-1/TRBV3-2	TRBJ2-1	CASSQAGGYNEQFF	TGTGCCAGCAGCCAAGCGGGGGGCTACAATGAGCAGTTCTTC
-	-	TRBV5-4	TRBJ1-4	CASSQTTAKNEKLFF	TGTGCCAGCAGCCAGACGACAGCAAAGAATGAAAAACTGTTTTTT
TRBD2	-	TRBV5-5	TRBJ2-5	CASRLSGGEETQYF	TGTGCCAGCAGACTCAGCGGGGGGGAAGAGACCCAGTACTTC
TRBD2	-	TRBV3-1/TRBV3-2	TRBJ2-5	CASSPSGGELQETQYF	TGTGCCAGCAGCCCGAGTGGGGGGGAACTCCAAGAGACCCAGTACTTC
-	-	TRBV27	TRBJ2-7	CASRGGRGYEQYF	TGTGCCAGCAGGGGGGGCAGGGGCTACGAGCAGTACTTC
-	-	TRBV5-1	TRBJ1-1	CASRRDPDTEAFF	TGCGCCAGCAGACGGGATCCGGACACTGAAGCTTTCTTT
-	once	TRBV28	TRBJ1-6	CASSLGSDNSPLHF	TGTGCCAGCAGTTTGGGAAGTGATAATTCACCCCTCCACTTT
-	once	TRBV5-1	TRBJ1-1	CASSLGGITNTEAFF	TGCGCCAGCAGCCTGGGGGGGATTACGAACACTGAAGCTTTCTTT
-	-	TRBV6-5	TRBJ1-2	CASSYSKRINYGYTF	TGTGCCAGCAGTTACTCGAAGAGGATTAACTATGGCTACACCTTC
TRBD1	-	TRBV18	TRBJ1-2	CASSPTDRGGYGYTF	TGTGCCAGCTCACCCACTGACAGGGGAGGCTATGGCTACACCTTC
-	-	TRBV5-1	TRBJ2-3	CASSFSTDTQYF	TGCGCCAGCAGCTTCAGTACAGATACGCAGTATTTT
-	-	TRBV4-2	TRBJ2-3	CASSPRGGTDTQYF	TGTGCCAGCAGCCCGCGCGGGGGCACAGATACGCAGTATTTT
-	-	TRBV5-5	TRBJ2-5	CASSSWVTGAETQYF	TGTGCCAGCAGCTCATGGGTAACGGGTGCGGAGACCCAGTACTTC
-	-	TRBV2	TRBJ1-2	CASKTQNGYTF	TGTGCCAGCAAGACCCAGAATGGCTACACCTTC
-	-	TRBV6-1	TRBJ1-6	CASSENNPSSSPLHF	TGTGCCAGCAGTGAGAACAACCCGTCCTCATCACCCCTCCACTTT
-	-	TRBV9	TRBJ2-4	CASSPQGAKNIQYF	TGTGCCAGCAGCCCTCAGGGGGCCAAAAACATTCAGTACTTC
-	-	TRBV24-1	TRBJ2-1	CATSDLRPGTSYNEQFF	TGTGCCACCAGTGATTTAAGGCCAGGGACTTCCTACAATGAGCAGTTCTTC
TRBD1	-	TRBV15	TRBJ1-2	CATSRYQGEGGYTF	TGTGCCACCAGCAGATACCAGGGGGAAGGTGGCTACACCTTC
-	-	TRBV4-1	TRBJ2-1	CASSLRGNEQFF	TGCGCCAGCAGCCTTAGGGGGAATGAGCAGTTCTTC
-	-	TRBV19	TRBJ1-2	CASSVSRSALYGYTF	TGTGCCAGTAGTGTATCCAGATCCGCCCTCTATGGCTACACCTTC
-	-	TRBV2	TRBJ1-1	CASSEQGPNTEAFF	TGTGCCAGCAGTGAACAGGGACCGAACACTGAAGCTTTCTTT
-	-	TRBV30	TRBJ1-1	CAWSVGRNTEAFF	TGTGCCTGGAGTGTAGGAAGGAACACTGAAGCTTTCTTT
-	-	TRBV27	TRBJ2-2	CASSSTGELFF	TGTGCCAGCAGTTCGACCGGGGAGCTGTTTTTT